These 27 T cell receptor beta chains originate from one sample sequenced in a study of regulatory T cells in long-lasting Graves disease. Noted time point: newly diagnosed GD, antithyroid drugs for less than 3 months. Researchers made the TCR library from RNA that was extracted from PBMCs. The TCR beta library used iRepertoire HTBI primers with Arm-PCR amplification of CDR3. One entry per CDR3 protein results from TCRdb running MiXCR on the multiplex PCR reads. The sample shows over 200,000 distinct CDR3 sequences, 18% of them seen only once. This material consisted of peripheral blood mononuclear cells (PBMCs), taken at new diagnosis, from a patient treated with antithyroid drugs. The source of these receptors is a female donor with Graves disease.

This clonotype showed up many times. V gene TRBV6-1 combines with J gene TRBJ2-3; 9 bases are a match to TRBD2. Germline CDR1 is MNHNS and CDR2 is SASEGT. The J segment lost 5 bases and the V segment lost 4 bases, leaving 4 bases of the junction unmatched. The CDR3 consists of 14 residues. The CDR3 sequence is CASSVAGGQDTQYF. The CDR3, as DNA: TGTGCCAGCAGTGTTGCGGGAGGGCAAGATACGCAGTATTTT.

The genes are TRBV10-3 and TRBJ2-5; possible D gene TRBD1, 6 bases. Germline values: CDR1 ENHRY, CDR2 SYGVKD. The V end was cut by 4 bases, the J end by 2 bases, with 8 bases between. CDR3 size: 13 residues. This CDR3 reads CAISVDRQETQYF. The CDR3 DNA is TGTGCCATCAGTGTGGACAGACAAGAGACCCAGTACTTC.

This clonotype showed up many times. V usage is TRBV24-1 and J usage is TRBJ2-5; D ambiguous. Trimming took off 0 bases at V and 2 bases at J, with 15 bases between the two ends. In germline, CDR1 is KGHDR, CDR2 SFDVKD. The CDR3 runs to 17 residues. The CDR3 protein is CATSDLGLGDEQETQYF. CDR3 in DNA: TGTGCCACCAGTGATTTGGGGCTTGGTGATGAACAAGAGACCCAGTACTTC.

This clonotype has at least ten counts. The chain employs TRBV10-2 and TRBJ2-7; the match to TRBD2 covers 11 bases. Germline CDR1 and CDR2: WSHSY and SAAADI. The CDR3 runs to 14 residues. V trimming: 3 bases; J trimming: 3 bases; junction bases outside the gene matches: 1. Here the CDR3 reads CASSDTSGSYEQYF. The CDR3 nucleotides are TGCGCCAGCAGTGACACTAGCGGGAGCTACGAGCAGTACTTC.

This chain connects TRBV4-3 to TRBJ2-3, with 9 bases that match TRBD2. Trimming took 0 bases from V and 1 from J; bases not matched to a gene: 2. Per germline, CDR1 LGHNA and CDR2 YSLEER. This CDR3 contains 16 residues. CDR3 in amino acids: CASSQEGGRGTDTQYF. In DNA form, the CDR3 reads TGCGCCAGCAGCCAAGAAGGCGGGAGGGGCACAGATACGCAGTATTTT.

This clonotype was found a few times. A much larger clone sits a single nucleotide away, making a read error possible. A read error is likely, as this CDR3 ends without the conserved phenylalanine or tryptophan. CDR3 sequence: CAWTVVSEAQYL. The CDR3 region has the DNA TGTGCCTGGACAGTGGTTAGTGAGGCGCAGTACCTC. The chain combines TRBV30 with TRBJ2-7; no reliable D call. The CDR3 consists of 12 residues. V dropped 4 bases and J dropped 9 bases, with 16 bases sitting between them. Germline CDR1 and CDR2: GTSNPN and SVGIG (reference sequence).

This clonotype came up many times. This sequence joins TRBV12-3 or TRBV12-4 and TRBJ1-2; 7 bases align to TRBD1. The V gene end was trimmed by 5 bases and the J gene end by 8 bases; junction bases not matched to a gene: 14. CDR3 size: 15 residues. The CDR3 DNA reads as TGTGCCAGCAGTCCTCCGGGACAGCTTTTGAAGGGCTACACCTTC. It codes for CASSPPGQLLKGYTF.

This clonotype occurred a few times. J is TRBJ1-5 and V is TRBV19, with 9 bases aligning to TRBD1. Per the germline V gene, CDR1 is LNHDA and CDR2 is SQIVND (reference sequence). V was clipped by 3 bases and J by 2 bases; unmatched bases: 5. CDR3 length: 16 residues. The CDR3 protein is CASSIPTGGGNQPQHF. In DNA form, the CDR3 reads TGTGCCAGTAGTATCCCCACAGGGGGCGGCAATCAGCCCCAGCATTTT.

Ten or more counts support this clonotype. The chain uses TRBV7-2 and TRBJ2-3; the D is unclear. CDR3 length: 12 residues. Germline values: CDR1 SGHTA, CDR2 FQGNSA. Deletions cut 1 base from V and 7 bases from J, with 6 bases between. Written as DNA, the CDR3 is TGTGCCAGCAGCTTAGTAAAATATACGCAGTATTTT. It translates to CASSLVKYTQYF.

This clonotype was seen only once. A far larger clone is a single base away, which makes a read error likely. The chain has TRBV28 and TRBJ2-1; TRBD2 might be the D (7 bases). V lost 5 bases, J lost 10 bases, and 21 bases lay in between. The germline V gene has CDR1 MDHEN and CDR2 SYDVKM. CDR3 length: 15 amino acids. CDR3 loop: CASSGLGGGGYEQFF. CDR3 sequence (DNA): TGTGCCAGCAGTGGCCTCGGAGGGGGGGGGTACGAGCAGTTCTTC.

The chain couples TRBV25-1 to TRBJ2-7; D unresolved. Germline-derived CDR1 and CDR2 are MGHDK and SYGVNS. V was pared by 5 bases and J by 2 bases, with 10 bases between. The CDR3 sequence is 13 residues long. CDR3 loop: CASSSDPAYEQYF. The CDR3 nucleotides read TGTGCCAGCAGTTCGGACCCGGCCTACGAGCAGTACTTC.

In this sample, this clonotype turned up many times. The chain carries TRBV10-3 and TRBJ1-2; 8 bases fit TRBD1. The germline V gene has CDR1 ENHRY and CDR2 SYGVKD. With V trimmed by 0 bases and J by 2 bases, 5 bases remained unmatched. The CDR3 is 16 amino acids. The CDR3, as DNA: TGTGCCATCAGTGAGTCGGACAGGGCCTCAAACTATGGCTACACCTTC. Its protein product is CAISESDRASNYGYTF.

This clonotype was picked up many times. The chain is built from TRBV11-2 and TRBJ1-5, with D tentatively TRBD1 (6 bases). Germline CDR1 is SGHAT and CDR2 is FQNNGV. Trimming pared 0 bases from V and 6 bases from J, leaving 12 bases between. CDR3 size: 15 residues. This CDR3 is CASSLDQTGFQPQHF. DNA of the CDR3: TGTGCCAGCAGCTTAGATCAAACAGGGTTTCAGCCCCAGCATTTT.

The chain combines TRBV7-2 with TRBJ2-1, with TRBD2 matching 11 bases. The CDR3 covers 17 residues. Germline loops: CDR1 SGHTA, CDR2 FQGNSA. The J segment lost 6 bases and the V segment lost 1 base, leaving 8 bases of the junction unmatched. In DNA form, the CDR3 reads TGTGCCAGCAGCTTAGGACCGCTAGCGGGAGGACCCAATGAGCAGTTCTTC. This codes for CASSLGPLAGGPNEQFF.

This clonotype appeared many times. The chain joins TRBV30 to TRBJ2-3, with TRBD2 as a possible D gene (5 bases). Germline assignment: CDR1 GTSNPN and CDR2 SVGIG (reference sequence). The CDR3 sequence is 16 residues long. Trimming pared 0 bases from V and 0 bases from J, leaving 13 bases between. Here the CDR3 reads CAWSVARVASTDTQYF. In nucleotides, the CDR3 is TGTGCCTGGAGTGTTGCGCGGGTGGCTAGCACAGATACGCAGTATTTT.

At least ten counts were recorded for this clonotype. The V gene is TRBV20-1, the J gene TRBJ2-7, with 7 positions matching TRBD1. The CDR3 is made up of 13 amino acids. Unmatched junction bases numbered 7, after V lost 6 bases and J lost 2 bases. The germline CDR1 and CDR2 sequences are DFQATT and SNEGSKA (reference sequence). Here the CDR3 DNA reads TGCAGTGCCAACGACAGGGAGACCTACGAGCAGTACTTC. This codes for CSANDRETYEQYF.

This clonotype showed up many times. The chain uses TRBV28 and TRBJ2-5; D is perhaps TRBD2 (5 bases). Deletions cut 9 bases from V and 2 bases from J, with 16 bases between. The CDR3 runs 14 residues. Germline lookup yields CDR1 MDHEN and CDR2 SYDVKM. The CDR3 reads CASHRARRQETQYF. The CDR3 DNA is TGTGCCAGTCACCGGGCCCGGAGGCAAGAGACCCAGTACTTC.

This clonotype showed up many times. The chain recombines TRBV30 with TRBJ1-2, with TRBD1 as a possible D gene (6 bases). V was shortened by 7 bases and J by 7 bases, with 13 bases between the two germline ends. Germline CDR1 GTSNPN, CDR2 SVGIG (reference sequence). This CDR3 comprises 11 residues. CDR3 bases: TGTGCCTTTGGAGCAGGGGTTGGCTACACCTTC. It translates to CAFGAGVGYTF.

This clonotype was counted at least ten times. The V call is TRBV19, the J call TRBJ2-1, with a tentative D call TRBD2 (5 bases). The V end lost 5 bases, the J end lost 8 bases, and 13 bases lay between the germline ends. Germline V gene lookup returns CDR1 LNHDA and CDR2 SQIVND (reference sequence). The CDR3 length is 13 residues. The CDR3 DNA sequence: TGTGCCAGTAGTGGAGTTGAGGGAGATGAGCAGTTCTTC. Its translation is CASSGVEGDEQFF. Combining the CDR3 with reference TRBV19 and TRBJ2-1 gives the whole variable domain DGGITQSPKYLFRKEGQNVTLSCEQNLNHDAMYWYRQDPGQGLRLIYYSQIVNDFQKGDIAEGYSVSREKKESFPLTVTSAQKNPTAFYLCASSGVEGDEQFFGPGTRLTVL.

This clonotype was seen at least ten times. This chain links TRBV20-1 with TRBJ2-5; no clear D gene. Germline V CDR1 and CDR2: DFQATT, SNEGSKA (reference sequence). Trimming left V 3 bases short and J 4 bases short, with 9 bases between. The CDR3 totals 12 residues. The CDR3 is CSARDPVETQYF. Written as DNA, the CDR3 is TGCAGTGCTAGGGATCCGGTAGAGACCCAGTACTTC.

This clonotype showed up many times. This chain uses TRBV4-2 with TRBJ2-2, with TRBD1 matching over 8 bases. CDR3 length equals 17 residues. Germline V gene lookup returns CDR1 LGHNA and CDR2 YNFKEQ. V gave up 1 base and J gave up 5 bases; unmatched junction bases: 9. The CDR3: CASSQAIGTGGTGELFF. CDR3 nucleotide sequence: TGTGCCAGCAGCCAAGCTATCGGGACAGGTGGAACCGGGGAGCTGTTTTTT.

A remark on this clonotype: A much bigger clone sits one base away, suggesting this may be a read error. The chain has TRBV9 and TRBJ1-4, with D possibly TRBD1 on 5 matching bases. The CDR3 runs 14 residues. Germline assignment: CDR1 SGDLS and CDR2 YYNGEE. This chain's CDR3 is CASSATATNEKLSF. As DNA, the CDR3 is TGTGCCAGCAGCGCGACAGCAACTAATGAAAAACTGTCTTTT.

This clonotype came up many times. This chain links TRBV11-2 with TRBJ2-3; D unresolved. The V gene's germline CDR1 is SGHAT and CDR2 FQNNGV. The CDR3 consists of 14 residues. V was trimmed by 0 bases and J by 5 bases, leaving 9 bases between them. The CDR3 is CASSLETVEDTQYF. DNA for the CDR3: TGTGCCAGCAGCTTAGAAACGGTGGAAGATACGCAGTATTTT.

This clonotype has ten or more counts. The chain uses TRBV2 and TRBJ2-3; 7 bases agree with TRBD1. Germline CDR1 SNHLY, CDR2 FYNNEI. The CDR3 has 15 residues. The trim removed 6 bases at V and 4 bases at J, leaving 10 bases unmatched. CDR3: CASRDIGQAADTQYF. As DNA, the CDR3 is TGTGCCAGCAGGGATATCGGACAGGCGGCAGATACGCAGTATTTT.

This clonotype came up many times. The J gene is TRBJ1-2, the V gene TRBV6-1; D is possibly TRBD1 (5 bases). Trimming pared 2 bases from V and 5 bases from J, leaving 9 bases between. The germline V gene has CDR1 MNHNS and CDR2 SASEGT. The CDR3 length is 13 residues. In DNA, the CDR3 is TGTGCCAGCAGTGAATGGGGGGATTATGGCTACACCTTC. Encoded protein: CASSEWGDYGYTF.

The chain links TRBV20-1 to TRBJ2-5; 9 bases are a match to TRBD1. Germline V CDR1 and CDR2: DFQATT, SNEGSKA (reference sequence). The CDR3 spans 13 residues. V lost 3 bases, J lost 5 bases, and 4 bases stayed unmatched. CDR3 nucleotide sequence: TGCAGTGCTAGCACAGGGGGCCGTGAGACCCAGTACTTC. Translating gives CSASTGGRETQYF.

This clonotype was recorded at least ten times. J is TRBJ2-5 and V is TRBV28; D may be TRBD1 (6 bases). V lost 7 bases, J lost 6 bases, and 18 bases lay in between. This CDR3 comprises 14 residues. CDR1 is MDHEN and CDR2 is SYDVKM in the germline V gene. The CDR3 DNA is TGTGCCAGCAAGATGCTCACAGGGTTGCAGACCCAGTACTTC. Its protein is CASKMLTGLQTQYF.